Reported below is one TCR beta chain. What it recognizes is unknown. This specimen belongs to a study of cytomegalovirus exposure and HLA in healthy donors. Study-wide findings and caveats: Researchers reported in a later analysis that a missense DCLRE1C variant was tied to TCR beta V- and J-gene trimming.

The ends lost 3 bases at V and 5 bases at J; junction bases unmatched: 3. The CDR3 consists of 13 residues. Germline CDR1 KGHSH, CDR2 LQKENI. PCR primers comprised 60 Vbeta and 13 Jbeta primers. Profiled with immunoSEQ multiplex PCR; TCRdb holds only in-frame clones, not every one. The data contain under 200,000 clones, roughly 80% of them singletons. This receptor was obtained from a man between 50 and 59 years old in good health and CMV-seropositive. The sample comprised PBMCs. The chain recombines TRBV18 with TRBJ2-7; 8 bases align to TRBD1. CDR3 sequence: CASSPRTGNEQYF. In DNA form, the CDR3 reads TGTGCCAGCTCACCCCGGACAGGGAACGAGCAGTACTTC.